This T cell receptor beta chain appears in the sequencing data of a study of T cells after yellow fever vaccination. The CDR3 consists of 18 residues. Germline V CDR1 and CDR2: DFQATT, SNEGSKA (reference sequence). The V end lost 2 bases, the J end lost 5 bases, and 25 bases lay between the germline ends. Via MiXCR, TCRdb re-called the 5' RACE reads, giving one row per CDR3 protein. The sample shows approximately 300,000 distinct CDR3 sequences, approximately 12% of them seen only once. Material: CD4+ T cells sorted from PBMCs, obtained 45 days after the yellow fever booster vaccination. V usage is TRBV20-1 and J usage is TRBJ2-1, with D possibly being TRBD1 or TRBD2 (10 bases each). The clonotype originates from a man younger than 35 who received the YFV17D yellow fever vaccine. CDR3 amino acids: CSARPGQGWTSGNNEQFF. CDR3 DNA sequence: TGCAGTGCTAGACCGGGACAGGGGTGGACTAGCGGAAACAATGAGCAGTTCTTC.